A selection of T cell receptor beta chains follows, all from one sample in a study of T cell responses to AZD1222 COVID-19 vaccine. Generated by immunoSEQ multiplex PCR, the TCRdb table keeps only in-frame clones and is missing some. The sample contains 55,000 to 80,000 clones, approximately 83% of which appear only once. Sequencing was performed on peripheral blood, taken on day 0 of AZD1222 vaccination. The source of these receptors is an adult in good health. Both conserved end residues are part of each CDR3. The D gene is left open where the match is weak. Not all rows give a size; the values are once, few, many and, for expanded clones, a class.

d_gene,j_gene,len,abundance,v_gene,CDR3nt,CDR3aa
NA,TRBJ1-4,14,NA,TRBV4-3,TGCGCCAGCAGCCAGGCCAGGGCCGGTGAAAAACTGTTTTTT,CASSQARAGEKLFF
NA,TRBJ1-1,14,NA,TRBV7-2,TGTGCCAGCAGCCCCAGAAAACAGAACACTGAAGCTTTCTTT,CASSPRKQNTEAFF
NA,TRBJ2-1,13,NA,TRBV2,TGTGCCAGCACCACACCTCAGGGGAATGAGCAGTTCTTC,CASTTPQGNEQFF
NA,TRBJ1-3,14,NA,TRBV18,TGTGCCAGCTCACAAGGGAGCTCTGGAAACACCATATATTTT,CASSQGSSGNTIYF
TRBD1,TRBJ2-1,13,NA,TRBV19,TGTGCCAGTACCCGCGGGACAGGGAATGAGCAGTTCTTC,CASTRGTGNEQFF
NA,TRBJ1-4,17,NA,TRBV4-3,TGCGCCAGCAGCCAAACCTACCTCGGGGGAACTAATGAAAAACTGTTTTTT,CASSQTYLGGTNEKLFF
NA,TRBJ2-7,15,NA,TRBV11-2,TGTGCCAGCAGCTTTAAAGGGCAGGGCGTCCACGAGCAGTACTTC,CASSFKGQGVHEQYF
NA,TRBJ1-5,12,once,TRBV6-2/TRBV6-3,TGTGCCAGCAGTTACGTCGCCCAGCCCCAGCATTTT,CASSYVAQPQHF
NA,TRBJ1-6,16,once,TRBV19,TGTGCCAGTAGTTCTAACAGGGTCGAGAAGAATTCACCCCTCCACTTT,CASSSNRVEKNSPLHF
NA,TRBJ1-2,11,few,TRBV20-1,TGCAGTGCTTACCGGGTCGGCGGCTACACCTTC,CSAYRVGGYTF
NA,TRBJ2-5,14,NA,TRBV6-2/TRBV6-3,TGTGCCAGCAGTTACTCGAGTCCAGGAGAGACCCAGTACTTC,CASSYSSPGETQYF
NA,TRBJ2-3,14,NA,TRBV4-3,TGCGCCAGCAGCCAAGATCCGGGGGCCGATACGCAGTATTTT,CASSQDPGADTQYF
NA,TRBJ1-2,16,NA,TRBV6-5,TGTGCCAGCAGTTACTCGATGGGGAATGCTAACTATGGCTACACCTTC,CASSYSMGNANYGYTF
TRBD1,TRBJ1-1,14,NA,TRBV6-4,TGTGCCAGCAGCCGGACAGGGAGGGGTACTGAAGCTTTCTTT,CASSRTGRGTEAFF
NA,TRBJ1-1,13,NA,TRBV6-2/TRBV6-3,TGTGCCAGCAGTTATCGGGGGATTACTGAAGCTTTCTTT,CASSYRGITEAFF
NA,TRBJ2-3,14,NA,TRBV24-1,TGTGCCACCAGTGAAGATGGGACGATCGATACGCAGTATTTT,CATSEDGTIDTQYF
TRBD1,TRBJ2-7,15,once,TRBV6-5,TGTGCCAGCAGTTATCAAACGGACAGGTTGGTTGAGCAGTACTTC,CASSYQTDRLVEQYF
NA,TRBJ1-4,13,once,TRBV19,TGTGCCGTAGCCCCGAATTCTAATGAAAAACTGTTTTTT,CAVAPNSNEKLFF
NA,TRBJ2-5,15,NA,TRBV2,TGTGCCAGCAGCCCCGAGGTGAGGGGTGAGGAGACCCAGTACTTC,CASSPEVRGEETQYF
TRBD2,TRBJ2-1,14,NA,TRBV27,TGTGCCAGCAGTTTAGAAGCGGGGGGGCATGAGCAGTTCTTC,CASSLEAGGHEQFF
NA,TRBJ1-4,14,NA,TRBV29-1,TGCAGCATCCGCCCAGGGTCTACTAATGAAAAACTGTTTTTT,CSIRPGSTNEKLFF
NA,TRBJ2-5,13,NA,TRBV2,TGTGCCAGCAATCGGGCCCCCAAAGAGACCCAGTACTTC,CASNRAPKETQYF
NA,TRBJ1-4,14,NA,TRBV5-8,TGTGCCAGCACCGAGAGGGGGGCTGGGGAAAAACTGTTTTTT,CASTERGAGEKLFF
NA,TRBJ2-7,13,once,TRBV25-1,TGTGCCAGCAGTGCGTGGACAGATTACGAGCAGTACTTC,CASSAWTDYEQYF
NA,TRBJ1-1,16,few,TRBV5-1,TGCGCCAGCAGCCCAGCAAGGGGAGGCCGGAACACTGAAGCTTTCTTT,CASSPARGGRNTEAFF
NA,TRBJ2-1,17,NA,TRBV11-2,TGTGCCAGCAGCTTAAATTGGAGGAGCGATTATAGAAATGAGCAGTTCTTC,CASSLNWRSDYRNEQFF
TRBD1,TRBJ1-2,15,NA,TRBV11-1,TGTGCCAGCAGCTTATCGGGACAGGGCATCTATGGCTACACCTTC,CASSLSGQGIYGYTF
TRBD1,TRBJ1-6,14,NA,TRBV7-8,TGTGCCAGCAGCCTTGACAGGGGAGGTTCACCCCTCCACTTT,CASSLDRGGSPLHF
NA,TRBJ2-5,15,NA,TRBV2,TGTGCCAGCAGGGCAGGGGCCGGGGTTCAAGAGACCCAGTACTTC,CASRAGAGVQETQYF
NA,TRBJ1-5,14,NA,TRBV19,TGTGCCTGTAGTACATTATCCCTAAATCAGCCCCAGCATTTT,CACSTLSLNQPQHF
NA,TRBJ1-6,14,NA,TRBV7-2,TGTGCCAGCAGCCAAAAGGAGTTGAATTCACCCCTCCACTTT,CASSQKELNSPLHF
NA,TRBJ1-3,15,NA,TRBV9,TGTGCCAGCAGCGTAGGTGGCATCTCTGGAAACACCATATATTTT,CASSVGGISGNTIYF
TRBD2,TRBJ2-5,17,NA,TRBV2,TGTGCCAGCAGCACGGGACTAGCGGGGGGGTACCAAGAGACCCAGTACTTC,CASSTGLAGGYQETQYF
TRBD1,TRBJ1-5,15,NA,TRBV5-1,TGCGCCAGCAGCTTGTCGACAGGGAGCAATCAGCCCCAGCATTTT,CASSLSTGSNQPQHF
NA,TRBJ1-1,15,NA,TRBV27,TGTGCCAGCAGTTCCCGACAGGAGATGAACACTGAAGCTTTCTTT,CASSSRQEMNTEAFF
NA,TRBJ1-1,15,NA,TRBV6-5,TGTGCCAGCTGGGTGGGGGGCGGCATGAACACTGAAGCTTTCTTT,CASWVGGGMNTEAFF
TRBD1,TRBJ1-1,15,few,TRBV13,TGTGCCAGCAGCGAAACAGGGGCGAGGGTCACTGAAGCTTTCTTT,CASSETGARVTEAFF
NA,TRBJ1-4,15,NA,TRBV30,TGTGCCTGCCGCCCCTCGGGGGGGGGTAATGAAAAACTGTTTTTT,CACRPSGGGNEKLFF
TRBD1,TRBJ2-1,17,NA,TRBV4-1,TGCGCCAGCAGCCCTTACTCGGGGGACAGGGGGATTTCTGAGCAGTTCTTC,CASSPYSGDRGISEQFF
NA,TRBJ1-2,12,once,TRBV7-2,TGTGCCAGCAGCTACTCTGATTATGGCTACACCTTC,CASSYSDYGYTF
NA,TRBJ1-5,15,NA,TRBV19,TGTGCCAGTAGGATCGGGACGACCGGGGAGTGGCCCCAGCATTTT,CASRIGTTGEWPQHF
NA,TRBJ1-1,13,NA,TRBV28,TGTGCCAGCAGTTTTGTTCTAAACACTGAAGCTTTCTTT,CASSFVLNTEAFF
NA,TRBJ1-4,14,NA,TRBV6-5,TGTGCCAGCAGTTACGGGGGGGGCTGGGAAAAACTGTTTTTT,CASSYGGGWEKLFF
NA,TRBJ1-1,13,NA,TRBV6-1,TGTGCCAGCAGTGATCTGAACAGGGTGGTAGCTTTCTTT,CASSDLNRVVAFF
NA,TRBJ1-1,12,NA,TRBV30,TGTGCCTGGAGTCGGGGGGAACCTGAAGCTTTCTTT,CAWSRGEPEAFF
NA,TRBJ1-1,15,many,TRBV28,TGTGCCAGCAGTTTAGGGACACTAGGGAACACTGAAGCTTTCTTT,CASSLGTLGNTEAFF
NA,TRBJ1-2,14,NA,TRBV30,TGTGCCTGGAGTGTTTCGGGGCGGGCCTATGGCTACACCTTC,CAWSVSGRAYGYTF
TRBD2,TRBJ2-1,16,NA,TRBV5-1,TGCGCCAGCAGCTTGGCTCCTAGCGGGGGGTACAATGAGCAGTTCTTC,CASSLAPSGGYNEQFF
TRBD2,TRBJ2-7,14,NA,TRBV28,TGTGCCAGCAGTACCACGGGGGGGACCTACGAGCAGTACTTC,CASSTTGGTYEQYF
NA,TRBJ1-1,13,NA,TRBV5-4,TGTGCCAGCAGCTGGGGACCAAACACTGAAGCTTTCTTT,CASSWGPNTEAFF